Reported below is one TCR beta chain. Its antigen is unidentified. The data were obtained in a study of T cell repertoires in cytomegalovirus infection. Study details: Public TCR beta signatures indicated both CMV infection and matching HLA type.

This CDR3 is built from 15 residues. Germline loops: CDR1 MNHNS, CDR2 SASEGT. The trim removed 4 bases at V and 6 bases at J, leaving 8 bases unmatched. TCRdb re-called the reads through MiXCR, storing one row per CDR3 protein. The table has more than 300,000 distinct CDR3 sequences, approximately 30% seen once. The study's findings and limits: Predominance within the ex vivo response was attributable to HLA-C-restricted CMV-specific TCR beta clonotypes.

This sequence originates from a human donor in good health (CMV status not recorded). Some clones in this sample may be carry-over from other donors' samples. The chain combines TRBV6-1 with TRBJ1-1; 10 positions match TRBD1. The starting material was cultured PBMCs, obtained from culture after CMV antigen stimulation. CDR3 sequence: CASSVLDRGRAEAFF. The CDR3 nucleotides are TGTGCCAGCAGTGTGCTGGACAGGGGGAGAGCTGAAGCTTTCTTT.